One and the same sample provided the 15 T cell receptor beta chains below, sequenced in a study of OX40 agonist ivuxolimab in advanced cancers. Assay: immunoSEQ multiplex PCR; the TCRdb copy retains only in-frame clones and omits some. The sample holds 50,000 or so clones, roughly 85% seen once. Sequenced here: CD4+ or CD8+ T cells sorted from blood, sampled in a trial of the OX40 agonist ivuxolimab. All receptors come from an adult with an advanced solid tumor such as melanoma, head and neck, liver or kidney cancer.

This chain uses TRBV9 with TRBJ2-3, with D hard to call. Germline CDR1 is SGDLS and CDR2 is YYNGEE. Trimming took 3 bases from V and 6 from J, leaving 14 bases between them. CDR3 length: 14 amino acids. The CDR3 loop reads CASSGWQGPDTQYF. The CDR3, as DNA: TGTGCCAGCAGCGGTTGGCAAGGACCCGATACGCAGTATTTT. Complete variable domain (other parts from reference TRBV9 and TRBJ2-3): DSGVTQTPKHLITATGQRVTLRCSPRSGDLSVYWYQQSLDQGLQFLIQYYNGEERAKGNILERFSAQQFPDLHSELNLSSLELGDSALYFCASSGWQGPDTQYFGPGTRLTVL.

The chain joins TRBV4-1 to TRBJ2-2, with TRBD1 matching 8 bases. This CDR3 has 16 amino acids. The trim removed 3 bases at V and 2 bases at J, leaving 5 bases unmatched. Germline CDR1 MGHRA, CDR2 YSYEKL. Here the CDR3 DNA reads TGCGCCAGCAGCCAGATGACAGGGGTAAACACCGGGGAGCTGTTTTTT. Translated: CASSQMTGVNTGELFF.

This clone occurred a few times. In DNA form, the CDR3 reads TGTGCCAGCAGTTTAAGACCCCGAAGGTGGGATACGCAGTATTTT. Amino acids: CASSLRPRRWDTQYF. The chain combines TRBV27 with TRBJ2-3; D is ambiguous. From germline, CDR1 is MNHEY and CDR2 SMNVEV (reference sequence). The CDR3 is 15 residues long. Trimming took off 2 bases at V and 6 bases at J, with 15 bases between the two ends.

This rearrangement joins TRBV7-6 to TRBJ2-2; D not resolved. The ends were cut back, 3 bases at V and 7 bases at J, with 15 bases in the middle. CDR1 and CDR2 (germline): SGHVS, FNYEAQ. The CDR3 has 15 amino acids. The CDR3 DNA sequence: TGTGCCAGCAGCTTTCGTCGGGTATCCGGCGGGGAGCTGTTTTTT. It encodes CASSFRRVSGGELFF.

The chain carries TRBV28 and TRBJ2-1; TRBD2 agrees at 7 bases. The CDR3 extends over 16 amino acids. The germline V gene has CDR1 MDHEN and CDR2 SYDVKM. Germline trimming cut 4 bases from V and 7 bases from J; bases unmatched to any gene: 13. The CDR3 protein is CASSSGTSEHWNEQFF. The DNA of the CDR3 is TGTGCCAGCAGTTCCGGAACTAGCGAACACTGGAATGAGCAGTTCTTC.

The chain uses TRBV7-9 and TRBJ2-7; 8 nucleotides line up with TRBD1. The germline gives CDR1 SEHNR, CDR2 FQNEAQ (reference sequence). The CDR3 has 15 amino acids. Trimming cost V 4 bases and J 2 bases; bases outside gene matches: 7. The CDR3 DNA follows: TGTGCCAGCAGCTCGGTCAGGGGGCCTACCTACGAGCAGTACTTC. This gives the protein CASSSVRGPTYEQYF.

The genes are TRBV29-1 and TRBJ2-1; 8 bases map to TRBD2. Germline CDR1 is SQVTM and CDR2 is ANQGSEA. The CDR3 extends over 14 amino acids. The V gene end was trimmed by 5 bases and the J gene end by 2 bases; junction bases not matched to a gene: 5. CDR3 region: CSVSSGGPYNEQFF. CDR3 coding DNA: TGCAGCGTTTCAAGCGGGGGACCCTACAATGAGCAGTTCTTC.

The chain couples TRBV5-6 to TRBJ1-2; D may be TRBD1 (6 bases). V was pared by 5 bases and J by 4 bases, with 15 bases between. CDR1 is SGHDT and CDR2 is YYEEEE in the germline V gene. This CDR3 is 14 amino acids long. CDR3 in DNA: TGTGCCAGCAGACCCCAGGGAGGGGGCTATGGCTACACCTTC. Its translation: CASRPQGGGYGYTF.

The rearrangement joins TRBV7-6 to TRBJ1-1; TRBD1 matches 8 bases. Germline CDR1 is SGHVS and CDR2 is FNYEAQ. The CDR3 runs to 13 residues. V dropped 6 bases and J dropped 10; count of bases not matched to a gene: 10. CDR3 sequence reads: CASSPQGAWRAFF. For the CDR3, the DNA is TGTGCCAGCAGTCCGCAGGGGGCTTGGCGAGCTTTCTTT.

The chain links TRBV27 to TRBJ2-2, with TRBD2 as a possible D gene (5 bases). The CDR3 is made up of 16 amino acids. Trimming took 2 bases from V and 0 from J, leaving 10 bases between them. Germline V CDR1 and CDR2: MNHEY, SMNVEV (reference sequence). The CDR3 DNA is TGTGCCAGCAGTTTAGGTCCGGGGTCGAACACCGGGGAGCTGTTTTTT. Its protein is CASSLGPGSNTGELFF.

CDR3 bases: TGTGCCACAGAGACAGGTTTGGCGGAGACCCAGTACTTC. It yields the protein CATETGLAETQYF. The chain uses TRBV28 and TRBJ2-5, with a possible D match to TRBD1 (6 bases). Trimming shortened V by 10 bases and J by 5 bases, and 17 bases separated the two germline ends. Germline V gene lookup returns CDR1 MDHEN and CDR2 SYDVKM. This CDR3 is built from 13 residues.

The rearrangement uses TRBV30 and TRBJ1-5; no firm D call. Germline lookup yields CDR1 GTSNPN and CDR2 SVGIG (reference sequence). With 1 base removed from V and 7 bases from J, the gap between germline ends came to 14 bases. The CDR3 runs to 14 residues. The CDR3 DNA reads as TGTGCCTGGAGTGCCACTGGGGTAAACCAGCCCCAGCATTTT. The encoded protein is CAWSATGVNQPQHF.

V and J are TRBV5-8 and TRBJ2-3; no clear D gene. CDR3 length equals 16 residues. CDR1 SGHTS and CDR2 YDEGEE come from the germline V gene. The V end lost 0 bases, the J end lost 0 bases, and 11 bases lay between the germline ends. The CDR3 DNA follows: TGTGCCAGCAGCTTGGGTATGGGGTGGAGCACAGATACGCAGTATTTT. This encodes CASSLGMGWSTDTQYF.

The chain is built from TRBV6-5 and TRBJ1-4, with 8 bases fitting TRBD1. Germline V lookup: CDR1 MNHEY, CDR2 SVGAGI. The CDR3 length is 15 residues. The ends lost 0 bases at V and 13 bases at J; junction bases unmatched: 10. The CDR3 loop is CASSYSSTGGWGLFF. The DNA for the CDR3 is TGTGCCAGCAGTTACTCGAGTACAGGGGGGTGGGGACTGTTTTTT.

The chain is built from TRBV7-2 and TRBJ1-2; D gene ambiguous. Germline assignment: CDR1 SGHTA and CDR2 FQGNSA. Trimming took 1 base from V and 4 from J, leaving 10 bases between them. The CDR3 totals 14 residues. In DNA form, the CDR3 reads TGTGCCAGCAGCTTAGTGGCGGATACCTATGGCTACACCTTC. Amino acid sequence: CASSLVADTYGYTF.